This T cell receptor beta chain came from a study of blood T cell repertoires in COVID-19. The overall study: PBMCs, B-cell-depleted T cells, or T cells provided the cDNA or gDNA that made up the material.

Among Cohort 3 donors, those recovered had two negative PCRs, clearance, or symptom resolution. Under the authors' procedure: Reference gene primer amplification gave nucleated cell count estimates. The table came from immunoSEQ multiplex PCR; TCRdb's copy has only in-frame clones and leaves some out. For V, J and clone size, that table is used; D and trimming come from the DNA. This table holds around 200,000 clones, approximately 90% found once. The CDR3 covers 15 residues. The germline V gene has CDR1 SGHAT and CDR2 FQNNGV. V dropped 4 bases and J dropped 2; count of bases not matched to a gene: 6.

The chain carries TRBV11-2 and TRBJ2-7; 9 bases map to TRBD1. Sequencing input: PBMCs or T cells enriched from blood (not recorded which). The sequence was obtained from a woman aged 18-29 years who had recovered from COVID-19. CDR3 residues: CASSSRDRVPYEQYF. CDR3 sequence (DNA): TGTGCCAGCAGCTCCCGGGACAGGGTTCCCTACGAGCAGTACTTC.